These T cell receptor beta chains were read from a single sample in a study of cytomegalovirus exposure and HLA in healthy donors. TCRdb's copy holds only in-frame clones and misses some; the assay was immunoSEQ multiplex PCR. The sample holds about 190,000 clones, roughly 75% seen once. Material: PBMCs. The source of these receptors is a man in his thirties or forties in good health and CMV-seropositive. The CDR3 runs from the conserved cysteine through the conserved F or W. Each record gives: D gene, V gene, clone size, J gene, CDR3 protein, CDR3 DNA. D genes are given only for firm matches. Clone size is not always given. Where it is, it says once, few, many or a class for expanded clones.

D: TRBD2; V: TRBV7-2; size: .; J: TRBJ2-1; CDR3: CASSFTSGKNEQFF; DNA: TGTGCCAGCAGCTTTACTAGCGGGAAGAATGAGCAGTTCTTC
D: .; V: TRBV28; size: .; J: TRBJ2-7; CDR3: CASSSSRNEQCF; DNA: TGTGCCAGCAGTTCCTCTAGGAACGAGCAGTGCTTC
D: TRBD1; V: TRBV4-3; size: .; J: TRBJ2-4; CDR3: CASSQDLTGWKKNIQYF; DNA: TGCGCCAGCAGCCAAGATCTGACAGGGTGGAAAAAAAACATTCAGTACTTC
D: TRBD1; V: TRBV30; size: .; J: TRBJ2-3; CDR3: CAWSSTGTEDTQYF; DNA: TGTGCCTGGAGCTCGACAGGGACAGAGGATACGCAGTATTTT
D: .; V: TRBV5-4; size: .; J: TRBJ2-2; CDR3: CASSFYREMIGELFF; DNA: TGTGCCAGCAGCTTTTACAGGGAGATGATCGGGGAGCTGTTTTTT
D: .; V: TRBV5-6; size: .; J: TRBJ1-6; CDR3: CASSLRGIGSPLHF; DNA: TGTGCCAGCAGTCTCAGGGGAATTGGTTCACCCCTCCACTTT
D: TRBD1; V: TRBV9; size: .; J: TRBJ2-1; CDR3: CASSSWPGQGVYEQFF; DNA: TGTGCCAGCAGCTCCTGGCCGGGACAGGGTGTATATGAGCAGTTCTTC
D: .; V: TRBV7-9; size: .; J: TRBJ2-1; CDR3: CASSLFESHYNEQFF; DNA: TGTGCCAGCAGCTTATTCGAGTCGCATTACAATGAGCAGTTCTTC
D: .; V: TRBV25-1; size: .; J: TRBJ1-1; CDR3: CASSDPHEDTEAFF; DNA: TGTGCCAGCAGTGACCCACATGAGGACACTGAAGCTTTCTTT
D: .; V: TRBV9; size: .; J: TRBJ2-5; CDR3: CASSGGVAGETQYF; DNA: TGTGCCAGCAGCGGCGGGGTTGCGGGGGAGACCCAGTACTTC
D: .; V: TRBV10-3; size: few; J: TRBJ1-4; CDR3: CAISDREGEKLFF; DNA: TGTGCCATCAGTGACAGGGAGGGGGAAAAACTGTTTTTT
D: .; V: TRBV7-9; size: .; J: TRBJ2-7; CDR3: CSSSPGGYEQYF; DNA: TGTTCCAGCAGCCCAGGAGGCTACGAGCAGTACTTC
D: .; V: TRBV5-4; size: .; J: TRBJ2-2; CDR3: CASSLGRHTAGELFF; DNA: TGTGCCAGCAGCTTAGGCAGACACACGGCCGGGGAGCTGTTTTTT
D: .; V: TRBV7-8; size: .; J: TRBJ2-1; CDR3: CASSASALSSYNEQFF; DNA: TGTGCCAGCAGCGCAAGCGCACTGTCTTCCTACAATGAGCAGTTCTTC
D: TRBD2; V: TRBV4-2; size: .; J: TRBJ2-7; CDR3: CASSPGTSDSYEQYF; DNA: TGTGCCAGCAGCCCCGGGACTAGCGACTCCTACGAGCAGTACTTC
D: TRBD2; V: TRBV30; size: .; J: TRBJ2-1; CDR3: CAWSTSGHSEQFF; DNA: TGTGCCTGGAGTACTAGCGGCCACAGTGAGCAGTTCTTC
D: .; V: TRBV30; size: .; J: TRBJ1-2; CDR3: CARSINYGYTF; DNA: TGTGCCCGGAGTATAAACTATGGCTACACCTTC
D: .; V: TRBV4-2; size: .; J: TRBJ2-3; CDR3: CASSQGTSNRRQYF; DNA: TGTGCCAGCAGCCAGGGGACTTCGAATCGTAGGCAGTATTTT
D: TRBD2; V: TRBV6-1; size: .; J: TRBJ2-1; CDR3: CASSPPSGGAGEQFF; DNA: TGTGCCAGCAGTCCCCCCAGCGGGGGGGCTGGTGAGCAGTTCTTC
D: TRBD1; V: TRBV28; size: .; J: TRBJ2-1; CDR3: CASSLPLGQGVEQFF; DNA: TGTGCCAGCAGTTTACCACTAGGACAGGGGGTTGAGCAGTTCTTC
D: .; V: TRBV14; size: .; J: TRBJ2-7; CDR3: CASSQVSGRVTYEQYF; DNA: TGTGCCAGCAGCCAAGTTTCTGGCAGGGTGACCTACGAGCAGTACTTC
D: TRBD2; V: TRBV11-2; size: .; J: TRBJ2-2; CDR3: CASSPRGSGGANTGELFF; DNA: TGTGCCAGCAGCCCACGGGGTAGCGGGGGTGCCAACACCGGGGAGCTGTTTTTT
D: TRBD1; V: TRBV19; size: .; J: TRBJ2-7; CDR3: CASSLQGAGYEQYF; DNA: TGTGCCAGTAGTCTCCAGGGGGCGGGCTACGAGCAGTACTTC
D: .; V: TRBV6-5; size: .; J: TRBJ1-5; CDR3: CASSLIGTQDQPQHF; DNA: TGTGCCAGCAGCTTAATCGGGACACAAGATCAGCCCCAGCATTTT
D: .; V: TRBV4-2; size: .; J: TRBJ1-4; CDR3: CASSQAAGEATNEKLFF; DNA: TGTGCCAGCAGCCAAGCGGCGGGAGAAGCAACTAATGAAAAACTGTTTTTT
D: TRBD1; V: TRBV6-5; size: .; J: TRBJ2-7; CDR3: CASSYAGQGYEQYF; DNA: TGTGCCAGCAGTTATGCGGGACAGGGCTACGAGCAGTACTTC
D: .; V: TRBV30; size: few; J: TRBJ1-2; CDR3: CAWSVIGSAYTF; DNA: TGTGCCTGGAGTGTAATTGGCAGTGCCTACACCTTC
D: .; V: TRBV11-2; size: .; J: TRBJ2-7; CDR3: CASSFSYEQYF; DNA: TGTGCCAGCAGCTTCAGCTACGAGCAGTACTTC
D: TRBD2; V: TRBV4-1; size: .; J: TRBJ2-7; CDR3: CASSHATTSGAYEQYF; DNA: TGCGCCAGCAGCCACGCTACGACTAGCGGAGCCTACGAGCAGTACTTC
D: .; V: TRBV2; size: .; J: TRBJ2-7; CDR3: CASSRSAGQDEQYF; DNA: TGTGCCAGCAGCCGGTCGGCAGGGCAGGACGAGCAGTACTTC
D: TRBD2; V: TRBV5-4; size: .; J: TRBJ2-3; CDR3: CASSSRLAGNTDTQYF; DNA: TGTGCCAGCAGTTCCCGACTAGCGGGGAACACAGATACGCAGTATTTT